These 16 T cell receptor beta chains were sequenced from one sample in a study of immune cell composition in non-small cell lung cancer. The method was immunoSEQ multiplex PCR; TCRdb's version includes in-frame clones alone and lacks a portion of them. The sample yields a few thousand clones, around 80% seen once. The sample comprised lung tumor tissue. These TCRs come from a human donor with non-small cell lung cancer.

The chain employs TRBV5-3 and TRBJ1-1; 7 positions agree with TRBD1. TRBV5-3 is reported as an ORF; its role is uncertain. CDR3 size: 14 residues. After removal of 6 bases from V and 1 base from J, the junction contained 6 bases not matched to a gene. The CDR3 DNA reads TGTGCCAGAATCACTCGGGACAGGAACACTGAAGCTTTCTTT. Encoded protein: CARITRDRNTEAFF.

The gene calls are TRBV5-1 and TRBJ2-7; the match to TRBD1 covers 7 bases. This CDR3 is 14 amino acids long. J lost 10 bases, V lost 4 bases, and 14 bases had no gene match. Per the germline V gene, CDR1 is SGHRS and CDR2 is YFSETQ. The CDR3 reads CASSPEPGTAAQYF. In DNA, the CDR3 is TGCGCCAGCAGCCCCGAGCCGGGGACAGCGGCTCAGTACTTC.

V usage is TRBV5-5 and J usage is TRBJ2-3; 7 nucleotides align to TRBD1. J gave up 10 bases and V 2 bases, and 13 bases lay outside the gene matches. The CDR3 contains 15 residues. Germline V gene sequence: CDR1 SGHKS, CDR2 YYEKEE (reference sequence). The CDR3 region is CASSLQDRPLLAQYF. The CDR3 DNA sequence: TGTGCCAGCAGCTTACAGGACAGGCCACTTTTGGCGCAGTATTTT.

V usage is TRBV18 and J usage is TRBJ1-1, with TRBD1 matching over 7 bases. Trimming at V came to 2 bases and at J to 0 bases, leaving 9 bases not matched to a gene. The CDR3 is 17 amino acids. The germline gives CDR1 KGHSH, CDR2 LQKENI. CDR3 sequence reads: CASSPSAGGTMNTEAFF. The CDR3 DNA follows: TGTGCCAGCTCACCAAGCGCAGGGGGAACAATGAACACTGAAGCTTTCTTT.

This clone showed up just once. The chain uses TRBV7-3 and TRBJ2-2, with a possible D match to TRBD2 (5 bases). Germline CDR1 and CDR2: SGHTA and FQGTGA. The CDR3 sequence is 17 residues long. Trimming cost V 5 bases and J 0 bases, with 16 bases left between them. Here the CDR3 reads CASSPDRDGANTGELFF. DNA for the CDR3: TGTGCCAGCAGCCCCGACCGAGACGGGGCGAACACCGGGGAGCTGTTTTTT.

The V call is TRBV7-2, the J call TRBJ2-5; D is ambiguous. Per the germline V gene, CDR1 is SGHTA and CDR2 is FQGNSA. CDR3 length: 11 residues. Trimming stripped 6 bases from V and 2 bases from J, with 4 bases between. CDR3 loop: CASSNQETQYF. CDR3 DNA: TGTGCCAGCAGTAATCAAGAGACCCAGTACTTC.

The V and J genes are TRBV5-1 and TRBJ2-1; 16 bases are a match to TRBD2. J was trimmed by 2 bases and V by 4 bases; bases with no gene match: 6. Germline V gene sequence: CDR1 SGHRS, CDR2 YFSETQ. This CDR3 spans 18 amino acids. The CDR3 loop reads CASSAGLAGGLAYNEQFF. CDR3 nucleotides: TGCGCCAGCAGCGCGGGACTAGCGGGGGGGCTCGCCTACAATGAGCAGTTCTTC.

This rearrangement joins TRBV7-8 to TRBJ2-1; 7 nucleotides line up with TRBD2. The germline CDR1 and CDR2 sequences are SGHVS and FQNEAQ. This CDR3 has 14 amino acids. The junction had 7 bases not matched to a gene; V was cut back by 2 bases and J by 9 bases. The CDR3 loop reads CASSLRLPGGEQFF. CDR3 coding DNA: TGTGCCAGCAGCTTACGTCTTCCGGGAGGTGAGCAGTTCTTC.

Written as DNA, the CDR3 is TGTGCCAGCAGCTCCTGGAGAGGACAGGGGAACATTCAGTACTTC. Encoded protein: CASSSWRGQGNIQYF. The chain recombines TRBV7-2 with TRBJ2-4, with TRBD1 matching over 9 bases. CDR1 and CDR2 from the germline V gene are SGHTA and FQGNSA. The CDR3 length is 15 residues. J was trimmed by 7 bases and V by 4 bases; bases with no gene match: 8.

This clone was recorded a few times. The CDR3 DNA sequence: TGTGCCAGCAGCTTAACTCAGGGAACTCTCAATGAGCAGTTCTTC. Protein: CASSLTQGTLNEQFF. This rearrangement joins TRBV7-9 to TRBJ2-1; D is perhaps TRBD1 (5 bases). CDR1 and CDR2 from the germline V gene are SEHNR and FQNEAQ (reference sequence). Trimming took off 2 bases at V and 6 bases at J, with 14 bases between the two ends. The length of the CDR3 is 15 residues.

The chain combines TRBV5-8 with TRBJ1-5; D uncertain. CDR1 and CDR2 from the germline V gene are SGHTS and YDEGEE. The CDR3 consists of 15 residues. V was pared by 0 bases and J by 3 bases, with 10 bases between. For the CDR3, the DNA is TGTGCCAGCAGCTTGGGGCGGGTCATCAATCAGCCCCAGCATTTT. Amino acids: CASSLGRVINQPQHF.

The chain carries TRBV28 and TRBJ2-3, with 8 bases matching TRBD1. Germline V CDR1 and CDR2: MDHEN, SYDVKM. Losses at the gene ends were 4 bases for V and 1 base for J; bases not matched to a gene: 4. The CDR3 runs 15 residues. Written as DNA, the CDR3 is TGTGCCAGCAGTTCCCAGGGGGCTGGCACAGATACGCAGTATTTT. The encoded protein is CASSSQGAGTDTQYF.

This rearrangement joins TRBV9 to TRBJ1-6; D perhaps matches TRBD1 (6 bases). V lost 0 bases and J lost 5, with 6 bases in between. CDR1 is SGDLS and CDR2 is YYNGEE in the germline V gene. The CDR3 is 14 amino acids. CDR3 coding DNA: TGTGCCAGCAGCGTAGAGGGGGATAATTCACCCCTCCACTTT. This translates into CASSVEGDNSPLHF. Based on the CDR3 plus reference TRBV9 and TRBJ1-6, the full variable domain is DSGVTQTPKHLITATGQRVTLRCSPRSGDLSVYWYQQSLDQGLQFLIQYYNGEERAKGNILERFSAQQFPDLHSELNLSSLELGDSALYFCASSVEGDNSPLHFGNGTRLTVT.

This clone was seen just once. The genes are TRBV7-2 and TRBJ2-3; unclear D gene. This CDR3 comprises 15 residues. CDR1 is SGHTA and CDR2 is FQGNSA in the germline V gene. V lost 0 bases to trimming and J lost 2 bases, with 9 bases between them. The chain's CDR3 is CASSLALDFTDTQYF. CDR3 DNA: TGTGCCAGCAGCTTAGCCCTTGACTTCACAGATACGCAGTATTTT. Filled out from reference TRBV7-2 and TRBJ2-3, the complete variable domain reads GAGVSQSPSNKVTEKGKDVELRCDPISGHTALYWYRQSLGQGLEFLIYFQGNSAPDKSGLPSDRFSAERTGGSVSTLTIQRTQQEDSAVYLCASSLALDFTDTQYFGPGTRLTVL.

The table lists this clone with a count of one. V is TRBV5-4 and J is TRBJ1-2; D unclear. From germline, CDR1 is SGHNT and CDR2 YYREEE (reference sequence). This CDR3 is built from 13 residues. V dropped 5 bases and J dropped 6 bases, with 14 bases sitting between them. The CDR3 loop is CASRRAGSNGYTF. In DNA form, the CDR3 reads TGTGCCAGCAGGCGGGCTGGGAGCAATGGCTACACCTTC.

The J gene is TRBJ2-2, the V gene TRBV7-2, with D perhaps TRBD2 (5 bases). Per germline, CDR1 SGHTA and CDR2 FQGNSA. V gave up 1 base and J gave up 8 bases, with 11 bases separating them. The CDR3 sequence is 14 residues long. The CDR3 sequence: CASSLDSVPGELFF. The CDR3, as DNA: TGTGCCAGCAGCTTAGATAGCGTCCCGGGGGAGCTGTTTTTT.